The rows below give T cell receptor beta chains drawn from one sample of a study of cytomegalovirus exposure and HLA in healthy donors. Clones were sequenced by immunoSEQ multiplex PCR, and TCRdb holds only the in-frame ones, with some missing. The repertoire includes around 130,000 clones, 81% of them detected once, and about 0.74% sits in the top ten. The specimen was PBMCs. These receptor sequences come from a man younger than 35 in good health and CMV-seronegative. The CDR3 runs from the conserved cysteine through the conserved F or W. Each record gives: V gene, D gene, clone size, J gene, CDR3 DNA, CDR3 protein. The D gene is left open where the match is weak. For some rows the clone size is stated as once, few or many, or as a class when expanded; others skip it.

TRBV10-1	-	-	TRBJ1-6	TGCGCCAGCAGTGGGGGCTTCCCTAGGGATAATTCACCCCTCCACTTT	CASSGGFPRDNSPLHF
TRBV29-1	-	-	TRBJ2-5	TGCAGCGTCCTGGGAGGCGCCCGGGAGACCCAGTACTTC	CSVLGGARETQYF
TRBV27	-	-	TRBJ2-7	TGTGCCAGCAGTCTGACAGGTCCTAAGGGTCGCGAGCAGTACTTC	CASSLTGPKGREQYF
TRBV6-4	-	few	TRBJ2-2	TGTGCCAGCAGTGAGTCCTTCCTTGGGGAGCTGTTTTTT	CASSESFLGELFF
TRBV9	-	-	TRBJ2-1	TGTGCCAGCAGCGCCTCGACAGCACACAATGAGCAGTTCTTC	CASSASTAHNEQFF
TRBV5-6	-	-	TRBJ1-1	TGTGCCAGCAGCTTTTTTGCAGGGGTTAATACAGGGCACACTGAAGCTTTCTTT	CASSFFAGVNTGHTEAFF
TRBV6-5	-	few	TRBJ1-4	TGTGCCAGCAGTTCGCCGGGTTCTAATGAAAAACTGTTTTTT	CASSSPGSNEKLFF
TRBV9	-	-	TRBJ2-3	TGTGCCAGCAGCGCTCAGGGGAGCAGTGGCACAGATACGCAGTATTTT	CASSAQGSSGTDTQYF
TRBV5-1	-	-	TRBJ1-2	TGCGCCAGCAGGAACGAGAAGGGGTCTGGCTACACCTTC	CASRNEKGSGYTF
TRBV5-1	-	-	TRBJ1-3	TGCGCCAGCAGCTCGGACATTGGAAACACCATATATTTT	CASSSDIGNTIYF
TRBV5-6	TRBD1	-	TRBJ1-5	TGTGCCAGCAGCCTGCGGACAGGGGGCGGTCAGCCCCAGCATTTT	CASSLRTGGGQPQHF
TRBV5-1	TRBD1	-	TRBJ1-4	TGCGCCAGCAGCTTGTCTGGGACAGGGAAAGAAAAACTGTTTTTT	CASSLSGTGKEKLFF
TRBV25-1	-	-	TRBJ1-4	TGTGCCAGCAGTGAAGGTCGTGGCTGGAATGAAAAACTGTTTTTT	CASSEGRGWNEKLFF
TRBV7-6	-	once	TRBJ2-1	TGTGCCAGCAGCTTGGACAGAGTCTGGAATGAGCAGTTCTTC	CASSLDRVWNEQFF
TRBV7-9	-	-	TRBJ2-7	TGTGCCAGCAGCGGGGGCCCCTACGAGCAGTACTTC	CASSGGPYEQYF
TRBV6-5	-	-	TRBJ1-2	TGTGCCAGCAGCAAGGGGCCTGATGGCTACACCTTC	CASSKGPDGYTF
TRBV6-1	-	-	TRBJ2-5	TGTGCCAGCAGTGAAGGACTGAAGGTCGAAGAGACCCAGTACTTC	CASSEGLKVEETQYF
TRBV13	-	-	TRBJ1-2	TGTGCCAGCAGTCCCGCGGGGAATGGCTACACCTTC	CASSPAGNGYTF
TRBV28	-	-	TRBJ1-5	TGTGCCAGCATGGGCAACGGTCAGCCCCAGCATTTT	CASMGNGQPQHF
TRBV6-4	-	-	TRBJ1-1	TGTGCCAGCAGTGTAGGACAGAAGAACACTGAAGCTTTCTTT	CASSVGQKNTEAFF
TRBV2	TRBD1	-	TRBJ1-1	TGTGCCTCCCAGGGGGGCTTAAGAGAAGCTTTCTTT	CASQGGLREAFF
TRBV7-6	-	few	TRBJ2-7	TGTGCCAGCTCTCTCGGAGGGGGCCCCTACGAGCAGTACTTC	CASSLGGGPYEQYF
TRBV9	-	-	TRBJ2-2	TGTGCCAGCAACCCGTGGGCCGTGAACACCGGGGAGCTGTTTTTT	CASNPWAVNTGELFF
TRBV29-1	TRBD2	-	TRBJ2-7	TGCAGCGTTGGTTCAGGGAGGGTGGGTGAGCAGTACTTC	CSVGSGRVGEQYF
TRBV7-9	TRBD2	once	TRBJ2-7	TGTGCCAGCAGCAGTGGGACTAGCGCCGCCTACGAGCAGTACTTC	CASSSGTSAAYEQYF
TRBV5-1	-	once	TRBJ2-7	TGCGCCAGCAGCCTCCCCGACCGGAGGGAGCAGTACTTC	CASSLPDRREQYF
TRBV10-1	-	-	TRBJ1-1	TGCGCCAGCAGTGAAGACCTAGACAGGTTGAAACCGATGAACACTGAAGCTTTCTTT	CASSEDLDRLKPMNTEAFF
TRBV9	TRBD2	-	TRBJ2-2	TGTGCCAGCAGCGCCCCCCAAGATAGCGGGGGAAACACCGGGGAGCTGTTTTTT	CASSAPQDSGGNTGELFF
TRBV10-3	TRBD1	-	TRBJ2-1	TGTGCCATCAATACTAAACCGGGACAGGGATCCTACAATGAGCAGTTCTTC	CAINTKPGQGSYNEQFF
TRBV10-2	-	-	TRBJ1-5	TGCGCCAGCAGTGAACGGCAGGCCCGGGGGCCCCAGCATTTT	CASSERQARGPQHF
TRBV5-8	TRBD1	-	TRBJ2-7	TGTGCCAGCAGCCGGCTAGACAGGGGATCCTACGAGCAGTACTTC	CASSRLDRGSYEQYF
TRBV19	TRBD1	-	TRBJ1-5	TGTGCCAGTATACTGGGGGCCTTAGGGGGCCCCCAGCATTTT	CASILGALGGPQHF
TRBV7-9	-	-	TRBJ1-2	TGTGCCAGCAGCCTCGGGATAGAAACTAACTATGGCTACACCTTC	CASSLGIETNYGYTF
TRBV5-1	-	-	TRBJ1-1	TGCGCCAGCAGGTCGACAGTCATGAACACTGAAGCTTTCTTT	CASRSTVMNTEAFF
TRBV27	TRBD1	-	TRBJ1-2	TGTGCCAGCAGTGACAGGGGAGAGTGGGGCTACACCTTC	CASSDRGEWGYTF
TRBV7-9	TRBD1	-	TRBJ1-1	TGTGCCAGCAGCTCCCGGACAGGGTTT	CASSSRTGF